Reported below is one T cell receptor (beta chain). Germline CDR1 and CDR2: MNHEY and SVGAGI. This CDR3 has 15 residues. The V gene lost 6 bases and the J gene lost 0 bases, with 14 bases spanning the gap. The sample is drawn from a study of brain T cells in children with intractable seizures. Time point meaning: blood from clinic visit 5 months post-surgery; TSC patient then seizure free. Clones were read by immunoSEQ multiplex PCR, and TCRdb kept only the in-frame ones, dropping some. The sample includes hundreds of thousands of clones, 93% of them seen just once. The gene calls are TRBV6-5 and TRBJ1-1, with TRBD1 as a possible D gene (5 bases). Sequenced material: peripheral blood, taken around 5 months after surgery. The TCR sequence derives from a boy younger than two with tuberous sclerosis and intractable seizures. For the CDR3, the DNA is TGTGCCAGCAGCGTGAAATGGGGGGTGAACACTGAAGCTTTCTTT. Protein sequence: CASSVKWGVNTEAFF.